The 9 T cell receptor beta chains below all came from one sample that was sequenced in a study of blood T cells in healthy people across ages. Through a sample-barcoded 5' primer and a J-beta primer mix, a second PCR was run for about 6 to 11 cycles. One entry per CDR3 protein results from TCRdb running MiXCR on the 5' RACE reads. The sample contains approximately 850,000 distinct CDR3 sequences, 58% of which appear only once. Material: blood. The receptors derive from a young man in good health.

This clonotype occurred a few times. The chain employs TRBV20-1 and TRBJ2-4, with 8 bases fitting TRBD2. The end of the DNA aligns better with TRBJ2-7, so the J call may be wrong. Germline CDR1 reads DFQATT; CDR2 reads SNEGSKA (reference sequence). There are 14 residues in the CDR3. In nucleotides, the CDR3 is TGCAGTGCTAGAGATGGCGGGAGGTCCCACGAGCAGTACTTC. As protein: CSARDGGRSHEQYF.

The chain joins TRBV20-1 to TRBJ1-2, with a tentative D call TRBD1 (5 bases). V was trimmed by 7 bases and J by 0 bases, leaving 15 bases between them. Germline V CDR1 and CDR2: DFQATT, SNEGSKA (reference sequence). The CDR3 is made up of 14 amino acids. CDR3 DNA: TGCAGTGTGATGGGGACCCTAGCTAACTATGGCTACACCTTC. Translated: CSVMGTLANYGYTF.

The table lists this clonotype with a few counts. DNA for the CDR3: TGCAGTGCTAGGATGGGGAATTCACCCCTCCACTTT. As protein: CSARMGNSPLHF. This chain joins TRBV20-1 and TRBJ1-6; D call uncertain. Per the germline V gene, CDR1 is DFQATT and CDR2 is SNEGSKA (reference sequence). This CDR3 contains 12 residues. V was clipped by 3 bases and J by 7 bases, with 7 bases between them.

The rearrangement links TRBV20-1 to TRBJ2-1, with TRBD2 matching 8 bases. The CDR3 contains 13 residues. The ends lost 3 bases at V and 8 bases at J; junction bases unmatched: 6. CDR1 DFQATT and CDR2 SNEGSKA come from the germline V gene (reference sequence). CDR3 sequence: CSARRGVRDEQFF. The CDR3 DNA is TGCAGTGCTAGGCGGGGGGTTCGGGATGAGCAGTTCTTC.

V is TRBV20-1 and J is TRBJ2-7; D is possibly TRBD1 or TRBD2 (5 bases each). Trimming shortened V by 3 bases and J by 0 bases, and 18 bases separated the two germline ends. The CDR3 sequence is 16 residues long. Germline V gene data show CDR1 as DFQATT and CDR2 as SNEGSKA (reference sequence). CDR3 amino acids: CSARRVGTRFSYEQYF. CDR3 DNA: TGCAGTGCTAGGCGGGTAGGGACCCGCTTCTCCTACGAGCAGTACTTC.

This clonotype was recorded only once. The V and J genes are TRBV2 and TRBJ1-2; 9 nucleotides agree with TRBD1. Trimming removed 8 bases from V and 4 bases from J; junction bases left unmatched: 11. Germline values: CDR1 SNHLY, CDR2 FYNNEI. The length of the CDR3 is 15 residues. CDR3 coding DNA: TGTGCCAGCTCTCCGGGACAGGGAATCGTCTATGGCTACACCTTC. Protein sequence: CASSPGQGIVYGYTF.

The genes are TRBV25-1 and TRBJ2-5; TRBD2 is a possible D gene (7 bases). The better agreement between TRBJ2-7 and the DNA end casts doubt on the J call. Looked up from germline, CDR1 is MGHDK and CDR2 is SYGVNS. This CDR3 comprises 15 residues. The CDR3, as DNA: TGTGCCAGCGGCGGGGGCAGCGATCTGCGCTACGAGCAGTACTTC. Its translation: CASGGGSDLRYEQYF.

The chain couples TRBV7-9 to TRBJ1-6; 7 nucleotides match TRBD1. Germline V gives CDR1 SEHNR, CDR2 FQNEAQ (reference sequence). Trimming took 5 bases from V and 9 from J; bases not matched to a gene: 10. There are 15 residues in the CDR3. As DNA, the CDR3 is TGTGCCAGCAGCCCCGCCGGGACAGAAACTTCACCCCTCCACTTT. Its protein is CASSPAGTETSPLHF. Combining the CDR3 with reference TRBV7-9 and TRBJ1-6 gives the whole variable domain DTGVSQNPRHKITKRGQNVTFRCDPISEHNRLYWYRQTLGQGPEFLTYFQNEAQLEKSRLLSDRFSAERPKGSFSTLEIQRTEQGDSAMYLCASSPAGTETSPLHFGNGTRLTVT.

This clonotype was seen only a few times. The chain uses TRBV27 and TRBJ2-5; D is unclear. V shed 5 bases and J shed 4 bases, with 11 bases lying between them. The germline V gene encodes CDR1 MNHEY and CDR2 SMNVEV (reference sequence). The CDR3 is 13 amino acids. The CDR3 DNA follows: TGTGCCAGCAGTGTATTCCAGCGAGAGACCCAGTACTTC. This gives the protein CASSVFQRETQYF.